The 18 T cell receptor beta chains presented below share a single source sample, sequenced in a study of blood T cell repertoires in COVID-19. Method: immunoSEQ multiplex PCR; TCRdb's copy keeps in-frame clones and lacks some. Altogether roughly 200,000 clones are present, over 80% being singletons, with the ten largest covering around 1.3%. The sequencing input was PBMCs or T cells enriched from blood (not recorded which). These receptors all stem from a man younger than 40 who had recovered from COVID-19.

This clone was observed once. This sequence joins TRBV5-4 and TRBJ1-2; D is uncertain. The CDR3 is 15 amino acids. CDR1 and CDR2 from the germline V gene are SGHNT and YYREEE (reference sequence). Deletions cut 4 bases from V and 0 bases from J, with 13 bases between. The CDR3 region has the DNA TGTGCCAGCAGCGCAGGTGGCACGGCTAACTATGGCTACACCTTC. It is translated as CASSAGGTANYGYTF.

The genes are TRBV24-1 and TRBJ1-5; D possibly corresponds to TRBD1 (6 bases). This CDR3 is 18 amino acids long. The V and J ends lost 1 base and 0 bases respectively, with 15 bases between them. Per germline, CDR1 KGHDR and CDR2 SFDVKD. The CDR3 DNA is TGTGCCACCAGTGATTTTCCGACAGGAGAGTATAGCAATCAGCCCCAGCATTTT. Translation: CATSDFPTGEYSNQPQHF.

The CDR3 nucleotides are TGTGCCAGCAGCACCCTTGGAGACAATGAGCAGTTCTTC. Translation: CASSTLGDNEQFF. The V gene is TRBV14, the J gene TRBJ2-1; D ambiguous. Germline CDR1 reads SGHDN; CDR2 reads FVKESK. The ends were cut back, 5 bases at V and 5 bases at J, with 10 bases in the middle. This CDR3 spans 13 amino acids.

The chain joins TRBV7-2 to TRBJ1-5; maybe TRBD1 (6 bases). The V end was cut by 5 bases, the J end by 3 bases, with 8 bases between. CDR1 is SGHTA, CDR2 FQGNSA, per germline. This CDR3 has 13 amino acids. The CDR3 is CASSRDNNQPQHF. CDR3 DNA sequence: TGTGCCAGCAGCAGGGACAACAATCAGCCCCAGCATTTT.

The J gene is TRBJ2-1, the V gene TRBV6-2 or TRBV6-3, with 11 bases fitting TRBD2. The trim removed 6 bases at V and 5 bases at J, leaving 6 bases unmatched. The germline CDR1 and CDR2 sequences are MNHEY and SVGEGT. This CDR3 region has 15 residues. Written as DNA, the CDR3 is TGTGCCAGCAGCCGCGGGGGACTAGCGGACAATGAGCAGTTCTTC. It is translated as CASSRGGLADNEQFF.

The chain is built from TRBV7-9 and TRBJ2-4; TRBD1 agrees at 9 bases. Germline V gene data show CDR1 as SEHNR and CDR2 as FQNEAQ (reference sequence). J gave up 7 bases and V 1 base, and 5 bases lay outside the gene matches. The CDR3 is made up of 15 amino acids. The CDR3 protein is CASSLGGTGTNIQYF. The CDR3 DNA follows: TGTGCCAGCAGCTTAGGCGGGACAGGGACGAACATTCAGTACTTC.

The chain employs TRBV7-9 and TRBJ1-3, with 8 positions matching TRBD1. V dropped 0 bases and J dropped 4; count of bases not matched to a gene: 8. CDR1 and CDR2 (germline): SEHNR, FQNEAQ (reference sequence). This CDR3 has 17 amino acids. CDR3 amino acids: CASSLARTGLPGNTIYF. The CDR3 DNA sequence: TGTGCCAGCAGCTTAGCGAGGACAGGGTTGCCGGGAAACACCATATATTTT.

The rearrangement joins TRBV6-6 to TRBJ1-1; a possible D gene is TRBD1 (6 bases). The germline V and J ends were trimmed by 0 bases and 8 bases, with 13 bases remaining between them. Germline V lookup: CDR1 MNHNY, CDR2 SVGAGI (reference sequence). The CDR3 is 14 residues long. CDR3 sequence reads: CASSYSGAEPEAFF. CDR3 in DNA: TGTGCCAGCAGTTACTCGGGGGCAGAACCCGAAGCTTTCTTT.

The chain employs TRBV6-5 and TRBJ1-1; no clear D. CDR3 length: 13 residues. V lost 2 bases and J lost 5, with 9 bases in between. Germline V CDR1 and CDR2: MNHEY, SVGAGI. In DNA form, the CDR3 reads TGTGCCAGCAGTTACGGGGAGGGAACTGAAGCTTTCTTT. Encoded protein: CASSYGEGTEAFF.

This rearrangement joins TRBV5-4 to TRBJ2-6, with D possibly TRBD1 on 5 matching bases. This CDR3 contains 18 residues. Germline V gene data show CDR1 as SGHNT and CDR2 as YYREEE (reference sequence). V lost 6 bases and J 1 base, leaving 20 bases between the germline ends. The CDR3: CASTRPHDSPSGANVLTF. The DNA for the CDR3 is TGTGCCAGCACACGCCCTCACGACAGCCCTTCTGGGGCCAACGTCCTGACTTTC.

V usage is TRBV6-5 and J usage is TRBJ1-1, with TRBD1 matching over 7 bases. This CDR3 comprises 14 residues. Trimming cost V 5 bases and J 4 bases; bases outside gene matches: 7. The germline V gene has CDR1 MNHEY and CDR2 SVGAGI. The CDR3 sequence: CASSPDREVTEAFF. CDR3 nucleotides: TGTGCCAGCAGTCCCGACAGGGAAGTCACTGAAGCTTTCTTT.

J is TRBJ2-3 and V is TRBV5-1; the match to TRBD1 covers 8 bases. This CDR3 is built from 14 residues. Trimming took 4 bases from V and 6 from J; bases not matched to a gene: 7. CDR1 and CDR2 from the germline V gene are SGHRS and YFSETQ. In DNA, the CDR3 is TGCGCCAGCAGCCGACAGACAGGGGCGGATACGCAGTATTTT. Its protein is CASSRQTGADTQYF.

The CDR3 loop is CASSPTSGNEQYF. CDR3 sequence (DNA): TGTGCCAGCAGCCCGACTAGCGGGAACGAGCAGTACTTC. The chain carries TRBV9 and TRBJ2-7; 11 positions agree with TRBD2. CDR3 length: 13 residues. J lost 5 bases, V lost 4 bases, and 2 bases had no gene match. Germline CDR1 is SGDLS and CDR2 is YYNGEE.

This clone was seen only a few times. The J gene is TRBJ1-6, the V gene TRBV2; D is possibly TRBD1 (6 bases). The CDR3 runs to 15 residues. Trimming took off 1 base at V and 6 bases at J, with 10 bases between the two ends. Germline V gene lookup returns CDR1 SNHLY and CDR2 FYNNEI. In DNA form, the CDR3 reads TGTGCCAGCAGTGAAGAGGGCAGGGGTAATTCACCCCTCCACTTT. This encodes CASSEEGRGNSPLHF.

This chain connects TRBV12-3 or TRBV12-4 to TRBJ1-6; D is unresolved. This CDR3 spans 13 amino acids. The V end was cut by 3 bases, the J end by 13 bases, with 13 bases between. The CDR3 coding sequence is TGTGCCAGCAGTTTGGTCCCAGGCTCGCCCCTCCACTTT. Translated, it gives CASSLVPGSPLHF.

In nucleotides, the CDR3 is TGTGCCAGCAGTGAAGAGCGGGTTACCGCTGGGGCCAACGTCCTGACTTTC. This codes for CASSEERVTAGANVLTF. The chain uses TRBV2 and TRBJ2-6, with a tentative D call TRBD2 (6 bases). V was pared by 1 base and J by 2 bases, with 12 bases between. CDR1 and CDR2 (germline): SNHLY, FYNNEI. This CDR3 is built from 17 residues. The full variable domain, its missing parts supplied by reference TRBV2 and TRBJ2-6, is EPEVTQTPSHQVTQMGQEVILRCVPISNHLYFYWYRQILGQKVEFLVSFYNNEISEKSEIFDDQFSVERPDGSNFTLKIRSTKLEDSAMYFCASSEERVTAGANVLTFGAGSRLTVL.

This chain connects TRBV27 to TRBJ1-2; D is possibly TRBD1 (6 bases). CDR3 length: 14 residues. CDR1 MNHEY and CDR2 SMNVEV come from the germline V gene (reference sequence). Trimming pared 5 bases from V and 4 bases from J, leaving 14 bases between. The CDR3 region is CASSPRGQIYGYTF. As DNA, the CDR3 is TGTGCCAGCAGTCCGCGAGGACAGATCTATGGCTACACCTTC.

This chain joins TRBV18 and TRBJ2-7; 7 nucleotides match TRBD1. Germline V gene data show CDR1 as KGHSH and CDR2 as LQKENI. V lost 2 bases, J lost 7 bases, and 8 bases stayed unmatched. The CDR3 is 14 amino acids. In DNA, the CDR3 is TGTGCCAGCTCACCAAGACAGGGTATGAATGAGCAGTACTTC. The encoded protein is CASSPRQGMNEQYF.